Detailed here is one T cell receptor beta chain. Its antigen is still unknown. This record comes from a study of PD-1 blockade in classical Hodgkin lymphoma. Study-wide results and limits: While CD8+ TCR diversity did not rise significantly by C4D1, CD4+ TCR diversity did. Nivolumab starters within 1 year of ASCT were excluded.

Germline V lookup: CDR1 SGHRS, CDR2 YFSETQ. V was clipped by 4 bases and J by 4 bases, with 11 bases between them. The CDR3 extends over 13 amino acids. Regarding time point: cycle 4 day 1 (C4D1), after five to seven weeks of nivolumab. All patients experienced relapse after autologous stem cell transplantation, and brentuximab vedotin exposure was variable. Best responses fell into complete response, partial response or progressive disease. Produced via immunoSEQ multiplex PCR; TCRdb's table is partial and in-frame only. The table lists about 17,000 clones, 83% of them singletons, with less than 15% in the top ten.

The sequence came from a human donor with classical Hodgkin lymphoma. The sequencing here drew on peripheral blood mononuclear cells (PBMCs), taken before the fourth cycle of nivolumab. This chain links TRBV5-1 with TRBJ2-5, with D perhaps matching TRBD2 (5 bases). The CDR3 is CASSRGEGETQYF. For the CDR3, the DNA is TGCGCCAGCAGCCGTGGAGAGGGAGAGACCCAGTACTTC.